This T cell receptor (beta chain) was recovered during a study of lymphopenia after photon versus proton radiotherapy. TCRdb's copy holds only in-frame clones and misses some; the assay was immunoSEQ multiplex PCR. The data contain 7,000 to 9,000 clones, approximately 86% of them seen just once; the ten biggest clones take up about 21%. The CDR3 runs 14 residues. Germline CDR1 is ENHRY and CDR2 is SYGVKD. Trimming pared 0 bases from V and 3 bases from J, leaving 8 bases between. As to this clone: No antigen is known for it.

Study observations and caveats: Oligoclonal CD8+ Temra expansion after nadir drove photon patients' diversity drop. Proton therapy kept repertoires fairly stable, unlike photons, which gained effector/memory cells.

The material sequenced was peripheral blood, taken from a patient treated with photon-based radiotherapy. The TCR sequence derives from a man older than 75 with cholangiocarcinoma. The rearrangement joins TRBV10-3 to TRBJ1-2, with TRBD1 as a possible D gene (5 bases). CDR3 protein: CAISESRGDYGYTF. CDR3 bases: TGTGCCATCAGTGAGTCGAGAGGGGACTATGGCTACACCTTC.